This record looks at one T cell receptor (beta chain) sequence and its context. This sample was included in a study of CD8+CD57+ T cells in acquired aplastic anemia. Whole-study context: Yields of DNA that came from sorted CD4+ and CD8+ cells averaged roughly 3.2 ug. Healthy-donor CD4+ cells averaged approximately 10 million reads.

The template for TCR beta VDJ and CDR3 sequence profiling was genomic DNA. TCRdb redid the calling of the reads with MiXCR, one entry per CDR3 protein. This sample has approximately 170,000 distinct CDR3 sequences, with 50% to 55% found just once. CDR1 SGHTA and CDR2 FQGTGA come from the germline V gene. The CDR3 contains 14 residues. Trimming stripped 6 bases from V and 8 bases from J, with 16 bases between. The sequenced material came from sorted CD4+, CD8+, or CD8+CD57+ T cells (not recorded which) from PBMCs. This clonotype was obtained from a human donor in good health, serving as a control. This chain joins TRBV7-3 and TRBJ1-4; a weak D match, TRBD1 (5 bases). The CDR3 DNA is TGTGCCAGCAGGTCGGGACCCCGAGGAGAAAAACTGTTTTTT. Residues: CASRSGPRGEKLFF.